This TCR beta chain originates from a study of neurological immune-mediated disorders. Synthesis of cDNA was accomplished via 5'RACE employing 10-nucleotide random UMIs. Each CDR3 protein is one row after TCRdb ran MiXCR on the 5' RACE reads. The table lists roughly 30,000 distinct CDR3 sequences, around 21% of them singletons. Findings and limits, study-wide: Across subjects, no CDR3 amino acid sequence appeared in expanded clones of more than one subject, a finding that suggested private repertoires in all groups.

There are many counts of this clonotype. Its antigen is as yet unknown. There are 16 residues in the CDR3. Germline CDR1 SGHRS, CDR2 YFSETQ. J was trimmed by 1 base and V by 3 bases; bases with no gene match: 5. The V and J genes are TRBV5-1 and TRBJ2-3, with TRBD2 identical over 10 bases. The sample comprised CD4+ T cells from blood. This clonotype was sampled from a man aged 50 or older with HTLV-1-associated myelopathy (HAM/TSP). CDR3 sequence reads: CASSSSGTSGTDTQYF. CDR3 bases: TGCGCCAGCAGCTCGAGTGGGACTAGCGGCACAGATACGCAGTATTTT. The full variable domain, rest sourced from reference TRBV5-1 and TRBJ2-3, is KAGVTQTPRYLIKTRGQQVTLSCSPISGHRSVSWYQQTPGQGLQFLFEYFSETQRNKGNFPGRFSGRQFSNSRSEMNVSTLELGDSALYLCASSSSGTSGTDTQYFGPGTRLTVL.